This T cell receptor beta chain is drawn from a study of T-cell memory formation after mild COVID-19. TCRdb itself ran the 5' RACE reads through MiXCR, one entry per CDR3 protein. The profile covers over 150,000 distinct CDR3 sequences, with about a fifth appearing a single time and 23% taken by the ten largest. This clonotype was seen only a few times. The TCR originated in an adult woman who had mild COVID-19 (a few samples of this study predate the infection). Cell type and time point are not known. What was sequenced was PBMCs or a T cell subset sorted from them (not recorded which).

CDR3 protein: CASSRVYNEQFF. The CDR3 bases are TGTGCCAGCAGTCGGGTTTACAATGAGCAGTTCTTC. The chain recombines TRBV25-1 with TRBJ2-1; D not resolved. There are 12 residues in the CDR3. The germline V gene has CDR1 MGHDK and CDR2 SYGVNS. V was pared by 5 bases and J by 4 bases, with 6 bases between.